This T cell receptor (beta chain) appears in the sequencing data of a study of OX40 agonist ivuxolimab in advanced cancers. In the study overall: Partial responses, seen in three patients, involved one hepatocellular carcinoma and two cutaneous melanomas.

Study-wide findings and caveats: At doses 0.1 to 3.0 mg/kg, CD4+ and CD8+ clones expanded. It was not determined which antigens were specifically recognized by the peripheral T cells that had undergone clonal expansion.

With autoimmune disease history or systemic immunosuppression, patients were excluded. Using immunoSEQ multiplex PCR, the repertoire was profiled, and TCRdb retains in-frame clones only, with some absent. This repertoire shows 70,000 to 90,000 clones, approximately 88% found once; its top ten account for 13%. Germline-derived CDR1 and CDR2 are MGHRA and YSYEKL. The CDR3 consists of 13 residues. Trimming pared 5 bases from V and 1 base from J, leaving 8 bases between. About this clone: As yet, its antigen is unknown.

This sample comprised CD4+ or CD8+ T cells sorted from blood, obtained in a trial of the OX40 agonist ivuxolimab. The TCR originated in an adult with an advanced solid tumor such as melanoma, head and neck, liver or kidney cancer. The genes are TRBV4-1 and TRBJ1-2, with D unclear. CDR3 nucleotide sequence: TGCGCCAGCAGCGCGGGGTTTAACTATGGCTACACCTTC. Translating it yields CASSAGFNYGYTF.